These T cell receptor beta chains were read from a single sample in a study of T cell responses to AZD1222 COVID-19 vaccine. The assay was immunoSEQ multiplex PCR, and TCRdb's table has in-frame clones only and misses some. The sample yields 100,000 to 150,000 clones, over 80% seen once. The source was peripheral blood, collected on day 0 of AZD1222 vaccination. The receptor source for this set is an adult in good health. The CDR3 runs from the conserved cysteine through the conserved F or W. Fields, in order: D gene, V gene, J gene, clone size, CDR3 DNA, CDR3 protein. D genes are given only for firm matches. The size entry is marked missing in some rows and otherwise reads once, few, many or a size class.

d_call: TRBD1; v_call: TRBV24-1; j_call: TRBJ1-2; clone_size: NA; cdr3_nt: TGTGCCACCAGTAAACGCGGACAGGGAGGCGCCTATGGCTACACCTTC; cdr3_aa: CATSKRGQGGAYGYTF
d_call: TRBD1; v_call: TRBV4-3; j_call: TRBJ1-2; clone_size: NA; cdr3_nt: TGCGCCAGCAGCCAAGCGCAGGGGGACGATGGCTACACCTTC; cdr3_aa: CASSQAQGDDGYTF
d_call: NA; v_call: TRBV27; j_call: TRBJ2-3; clone_size: NA; cdr3_nt: TGTGCCAGCAGCCCCCTTAGTGCGGATACGCAGTATTTT; cdr3_aa: CASSPLSADTQYF
d_call: TRBD1; v_call: TRBV2; j_call: TRBJ2-1; clone_size: NA; cdr3_nt: TGTGCCAGCAGCGGCGGACAGGGCGATGAGCAGTTCTTC; cdr3_aa: CASSGGQGDEQFF
d_call: TRBD1; v_call: TRBV30; j_call: TRBJ1-2; clone_size: NA; cdr3_nt: TGTGCCTGGCACAGGGGGACGGAGCGGGGCTACACCTTC; cdr3_aa: CAWHRGTERGYTF
d_call: NA; v_call: TRBV4-1; j_call: TRBJ2-5; clone_size: NA; cdr3_nt: TGCGCCAGCAGCCAAGTCGTCGGGGAGACCCAGTACTTC; cdr3_aa: CASSQVVGETQYF
d_call: NA; v_call: TRBV4-1; j_call: TRBJ1-2; clone_size: NA; cdr3_nt: TGCGCCAGCAGCCAAGACTTAACAGTTGACTACACCTTC; cdr3_aa: CASSQDLTVDYTF
d_call: NA; v_call: TRBV29-1; j_call: TRBJ1-1; clone_size: NA; cdr3_nt: TGCAGCTGTCGGGGGGGCACTGAAGCTTTCTTT; cdr3_aa: CSCRGGTEAFF
d_call: NA; v_call: TRBV7-9; j_call: TRBJ1-4; clone_size: few; cdr3_nt: TGTGCCAGCAGCGCATACTCGGGATATGATGAAAAACTGTTTTTT; cdr3_aa: CASSAYSGYDEKLFF
d_call: NA; v_call: TRBV18; j_call: TRBJ2-3; clone_size: NA; cdr3_nt: TGTGCCAGCTCACTCTATCGGGACAAGGTTTCCACAGATACGCAGTATTTT; cdr3_aa: CASSLYRDKVSTDTQYF
d_call: TRBD2; v_call: TRBV13; j_call: TRBJ2-3; clone_size: NA; cdr3_nt: TGTGCCAGCAGCATTAGCGGGGGGCCGCCAGATACGCAGTATTTT; cdr3_aa: CASSISGGPPDTQYF
d_call: NA; v_call: TRBV28; j_call: TRBJ1-2; clone_size: NA; cdr3_nt: TGTGCCAGCAGTCCGGCGGACCTCAGGGGCCGTTCTGGCTACACCTTC; cdr3_aa: CASSPADLRGRSGYTF
d_call: TRBD2; v_call: TRBV7-6; j_call: TRBJ2-1; clone_size: NA; cdr3_nt: TGTGCCAGCAGCTCGCTACTGGGGACTAGCGACGGACAGTTCTTC; cdr3_aa: CASSSLLGTSDGQFF
d_call: NA; v_call: TRBV6-5; j_call: TRBJ1-4; clone_size: NA; cdr3_nt: TGTGCCAGCAGCGGTCCTTATAATGAAAAACTGTTTTTT; cdr3_aa: CASSGPYNEKLFF
d_call: NA; v_call: TRBV7-2; j_call: TRBJ1-2; clone_size: NA; cdr3_nt: TGTGCCAGCGCCCTAGAACCGGGATACTATGGCTACACCTTC; cdr3_aa: CASALEPGYYGYTF
d_call: NA; v_call: TRBV28; j_call: TRBJ1-2; clone_size: NA; cdr3_nt: TGTGCCAGCACATGGGGGGGGACGAGAACTGGCTACACCTTC; cdr3_aa: CASTWGGTRTGYTF
d_call: TRBD1; v_call: TRBV27; j_call: TRBJ2-3; clone_size: NA; cdr3_nt: TGTGCCAGCAGTTTCCCGGGACAGGGGACAGATACGCAGTATTTT; cdr3_aa: CASSFPGQGTDTQYF
d_call: TRBD1; v_call: TRBV2; j_call: TRBJ1-4; clone_size: NA; cdr3_nt: TGTGCCAGCAAGAGGACAGGGACTGAAAAACTGTTTTTT; cdr3_aa: CASKRTGTEKLFF
d_call: NA; v_call: TRBV3-1/TRBV3-2; j_call: TRBJ1-1; clone_size: NA; cdr3_nt: TGTGCCAGCAGCCTCCGGACGGGCACTGAAGCTTTCTTT; cdr3_aa: CASSLRTGTEAFF
d_call: NA; v_call: TRBV25-1; j_call: TRBJ2-3; clone_size: NA; cdr3_nt: TGTGCCAGCGGGAAAGGGGATACGCAGTATTTT; cdr3_aa: CASGKGDTQYF
d_call: NA; v_call: TRBV6-2/TRBV6-3; j_call: TRBJ1-2; clone_size: NA; cdr3_nt: TGTGCCAGCAGTTACGCCCGGACGGGACCCTCTGGCTACACCTTC; cdr3_aa: CASSYARTGPSGYTF
d_call: TRBD1; v_call: TRBV19; j_call: TRBJ2-7; clone_size: NA; cdr3_nt: TGTGCCAGTAGTATATCCCACACAGGGGGCGACTACGAGCAGTACTTC; cdr3_aa: CASSISHTGGDYEQYF
d_call: TRBD1; v_call: TRBV15; j_call: TRBJ1-5; clone_size: NA; cdr3_nt: TGTGCCACCAGCGGTACGGGACAGATAAATCAGCCCCAGCATTTT; cdr3_aa: CATSGTGQINQPQHF
d_call: TRBD1; v_call: TRBV7-2; j_call: TRBJ1-1; clone_size: NA; cdr3_nt: TGTGCCAGCAGACCAGAAGGGGGCGCGAGTTCAGCTTTCTTT; cdr3_aa: CASRPEGGASSAFF
d_call: NA; v_call: TRBV7-6; j_call: TRBJ1-6; clone_size: NA; cdr3_nt: TGTGCCAGCACTGGGGGGACCAATTCACCCCTCCACTTT; cdr3_aa: CASTGGTNSPLHF
d_call: TRBD2; v_call: TRBV27; j_call: TRBJ2-1; clone_size: NA; cdr3_nt: TGTGCCAGCAGTCCCTACAGCGGGGCGGCTTATGATGAGCAGTTCTTC; cdr3_aa: CASSPYSGAAYDEQFF
d_call: NA; v_call: TRBV10-2; j_call: TRBJ2-3; clone_size: NA; cdr3_nt: TGCGCCAGCAGACCGACGCGCACAGATACGCAGTATTTT; cdr3_aa: CASRPTRTDTQYF
d_call: NA; v_call: TRBV4-3; j_call: TRBJ2-1; clone_size: NA; cdr3_nt: TGCGCCAGCAGCCAAGATCTTGGGTTTAGTGAGCAGTTCTTC; cdr3_aa: CASSQDLGFSEQFF
d_call: TRBD1; v_call: TRBV5-1; j_call: TRBJ2-7; clone_size: NA; cdr3_nt: TGCGCCAGCAGCCTAGGACAGGCTCTCTCCTACGAGCAGTACTTC; cdr3_aa: CASSLGQALSYEQYF
d_call: TRBD2; v_call: TRBV11-2; j_call: TRBJ2-3; clone_size: NA; cdr3_nt: TGTGCCAGCAGCTACTTAGCGGGCACTAGCACAGATACGCAGTATTTT; cdr3_aa: CASSYLAGTSTDTQYF